The clone carrying this T cell receptor (beta chain) has just a few counts. This entry is derived from a study of CD8 T cells in Susac syndrome. With random hexamers, 0.5 to 1 ug RNA was reverse transcribed. Across 54 Vbeta and 13 Jbeta, TCR beta CDR3 was amplified with immunoSEQ multiplex PCR. TCRdb re-analysed the immunoSEQ multiplex PCR reads in MiXCR, keeping a single row per CDR3 protein. The sample carries 120,000 or so distinct CDR3 sequences, roughly 94% recorded once. Sequencing of TCR beta, carried out with a high-throughput approach, was applied to CD8+ and CD4+ T cells from the blood. The multiple sclerosis controls were treatment-naive patients affected by stable or active relapsing-remitting disease. The CDR3 is made up of 13 amino acids. Germline CDR1 and CDR2: MNHEY and SMNVEV (reference sequence). The V end was cut by 3 bases, the J end by 1 base, with 6 bases between.

This TCR was recovered from a human donor with multiple sclerosis. The sample was CD4+ T cells from PBMCs. V is TRBV27 and J is TRBJ1-1; the D is unclear. CDR3 bases: TGTGCCAGCAGTTTGTGGCAGAACACTGAAGCTTTCTTT. Protein: CASSLWQNTEAFF.